This TCR beta chain appears in the sequencing data of a study of T cell changes during pregnancy in multiple sclerosis (dated 2019 in TCRdb). Background for the entire study: The study examined how the T cell repertoire changed over the course of pregnancy in women with multiple sclerosis.

Library prep was done by the immunoSEQ multiplex PCR assay. TCRdb mirrors the immuneACCESS table, restricted to in-frame sequences. Some clones are absent from its copies; in checked studies, under half trace to an unresolved V gene, and the reason for the others is unknown. The table for this sample lists tens of thousands of clones; about 90% of them were counted only once. The leading ten clones occupy roughly 0.44% of the sample. As encoded in the germline V gene, CDR1 is MNHNS while CDR2 is SASEGT. The CDR3 contains 15 residues, cysteine and phenylalanine counted. Only the CDR3 DNA stays, 45 bases, in frame from base 1. The V and J ends are trimmed by 6 bases and 5 bases, leaving 16 bases between them. To note about this clone: The antigen this receptor binds is unknown. Base quality data are lacking; no much larger clone is found one base away.

The sequence came from a female donor with multiple sclerosis, enrolled in a pregnancy study. The chain is assembled from TRBV6-1 and TRBJ1-4; D gene: possibly TRBD1, on 5 matching bases. The source material was CD4+ T cells from peripheral blood mononuclear cells, sampled in the second trimester of pregnancy. CDR3 loop: CASSGGRSFNEKLFF. The DNA sequence follows: TGTGCCAGCAGCGGGGGGAGGTCTTTCAATGAAAAACTGTTTTTT.